These 10 T cell receptor beta chains came from one sample sequenced in a study of blood T cells in healthy people across ages. The authors ran a second PCR of roughly 7 to 11 cycles using a sample-barcoded 5' primer and a J-beta primer mix. TCRdb reanalysed the 5' RACE reads using MiXCR and keeps one entry per CDR3 protein. The sample consists of roughly 2 million distinct CDR3 sequences, around 50% of them appearing once. Sequencing was done on a sample of blood. The receptors were gathered from a woman in her 40s in good health.

The V call is TRBV12-3 or TRBV12-4, the J call TRBJ1-2; no clear D gene. The CDR3 sequence is 13 residues long. Trimming stripped 5 bases from V and 7 bases from J, with 14 bases between. The CDR3 sequence: CASSPGRESGYTF. The CDR3 DNA sequence: TGTGCCAGCAGTCCTGGCCGGGAAAGTGGCTACACCTTC.

At least ten counts were recorded for this clonotype. The chain recombines TRBV12-3 or TRBV12-4 with TRBJ2-5, with a tentative D call TRBD1 (6 bases). This CDR3 has 15 residues. V gave up 5 bases and J gave up 4 bases, with 17 bases separating them. CDR3 nucleotide sequence: TGTGCCAGCAGTCCCTTGGTGGGGGCGCGAGAGACCCAGTACTTC. It is translated as CASSPLVGARETQYF.

In the case of this clonotype: Mismatch with germline at one junction end may stem from a read error. V is TRBV7-2 and J is TRBJ1-5; D might be TRBD1 (5 bases). This CDR3 region has 14 residues. Per germline, CDR1 SGHTA and CDR2 FQGNSA. The CDR3 nucleotides are TGTGTCAGCAGCTCAGAATACAGGAATCAGCCCCAGCATTTT. Protein: CVSSSEYRNQPQHF.

The CDR3 region has the DNA TGTGCCAGCAGCCTTCCAGGACTCTTAAATTCACCCCTCCACTTT. Its protein is CASSLPGLLNSPLHF. This chain joins TRBV3-1 and TRBJ1-6; D is uncertain. In germline, CDR1 is LGHDT, CDR2 YNNKEL (reference sequence). V shed 4 bases and J shed 7 bases, with 14 bases lying between them. CDR3 size: 15 residues.

The J gene is TRBJ2-1, the V gene TRBV20-1; 8 bases fit TRBD2. The germline V gene encodes CDR1 DFQATT and CDR2 SNEGSKA (reference sequence). This CDR3 has 14 residues. V was clipped by 7 bases and J by 2 bases; unmatched bases: 7. As DNA, the CDR3 is TGCAGTGTTCAACCGGGACTAGCCTACAATGAGCAGTTCTTC. Amino acid sequence: CSVQPGLAYNEQFF.

This clonotype was seen at least ten times. The gene calls are TRBV29-1 and TRBJ2-1; D is unresolved. Germline V lookup: CDR1 SQVTM, CDR2 ANQGSEA. V dropped 8 bases and J dropped 10 bases, with 18 bases sitting between them. The CDR3 consists of 12 residues. In DNA, the CDR3 is TGCAGCCCTTGCTCGTGGAGTTCGGAGCAGTTCTTC. Translating it yields CSPCSWSSEQFF.

This chain links TRBV4-3 with TRBJ1-4; 10 bases fit TRBD1. The CDR3 length is 15 residues. Germline V gene lookup returns CDR1 LGHNA and CDR2 YSLEER. Unmatched junction bases numbered 10, after V lost 3 bases and J lost 12 bases. The CDR3 nucleotides are TGCGCCAGCAGCCAGAGGGGACAGGGGCTTCTTCAACTGTTTTTT. The encoded protein is CASSQRGQGLLQLFF.

In this sample, this clonotype turned up a few times. CDR3 amino acids: CASRSRDRGSYGYTF. The CDR3 DNA sequence: TGTGCCAGCAGAAGCCGGGACAGGGGTTCCTATGGCTACACCTTC. The chain recombines TRBV6-5 with TRBJ1-2, with TRBD1 identical over 10 bases. The CDR3 runs to 15 residues. Losses at the gene ends were 6 bases for V and 4 bases for J; bases not matched to a gene: 8. Germline CDR1 and CDR2: MNHEY and SVGAGI.

This clonotype was counted at least ten times. The V gene is TRBV12-3 or TRBV12-4, the J gene TRBJ2-1, with TRBD2 identical over 8 bases. The CDR3 length is 15 residues. V lost 1 base to trimming and J lost 4 bases; unmatched junction nucleotides: 3. CDR3 sequence: CASSLGGTRYNEQFF. CDR3 sequence (DNA): TGTGCCAGCAGTTTAGGTGGGACTAGATACAATGAGCAGTTCTTC.

In the case of this clonotype: One end of the junction does not line up with germline, which may come from a read error. The chain employs TRBV2 and TRBJ2-4; TRBD2 matches 7 bases. The CDR3 spans 16 residues. Germline-derived CDR1 and CDR2 are SNHLY and FYNNEI. The CDR3 region is CAGSERGGSPKNIQYF. The CDR3 coding sequence is TGTGCCGGCAGTGAGCGGGGAGGGTCGCCCAAAAACATTCAGTACTTC. Complete variable domain (other parts from reference TRBV2 and TRBJ2-4): EPEVTQTPSHQVTQMGQEVILRCVPISNHLYFYWYRQILGQKVEFLVSFYNNEISEKSEIFDDQFSVERPDGSNFTLKIRSTKLEDSAMYFCAGSERGGSPKNIQYFGAGTRLSVL.